What follows are 29 T cell receptor beta chains derived from one specimen sequenced in a study of molecular identifiers for immune sequencing clone quantification. TCRdb called the PCR reads again in MiXCR, with one record for every CDR3 protein. The sample holds about 640,000 distinct CDR3 sequences, about 20% seen once. Sequenced: naive CD8+ T cells from blood, with Jurkat cell RNA spiked in. Sample subset: FACS-sorted CD8+CD4-CCR7+CD45RA+ naive T cells. The source of these receptors is a human donor in good health. Some libraries in this study had Jurkat cell RNA spiked in.

Remarks on this clonotype: A much larger clone differs by one base, so this may be a read error. This chain connects TRBV9 to TRBJ2-3; D possibly corresponds to TRBD2 (6 bases). The CDR3 spans 15 residues. Trimming removed 4 bases at V and 3 bases at J, with 15 bases between. CDR1 and CDR2 from the germline V gene are SGDLS and YYNGEE. The CDR3, as DNA: TGTGCCAGCAGCTTCGCGGGGACGCGGACAGATACGCAGTATTTT. It yields the protein CASSFAGTRTDTQYF.

This clonotype was observed at least ten times. The V gene is TRBV20-1, the J gene TRBJ1-5; tentative D call: TRBD1 (5 bases). The V and J ends lost 3 bases and 9 bases respectively, with 9 bases between them. CDR1 and CDR2 from the germline V gene are DFQATT and SNEGSKA (reference sequence). The CDR3 is made up of 11 amino acids. The CDR3 reads CSASRDLPQHF. The CDR3 bases are TGCAGTGCTAGCCGGGACTTGCCCCAGCATTTT.

The genes are TRBV4-3 and TRBJ2-7; 7 nucleotides agree with TRBD1. Germline V gene data show CDR1 as LGHNA and CDR2 as YSLEER. Trimming cost V 3 bases and J 4 bases; bases outside gene matches: 9. This CDR3 region has 15 residues. The chain's CDR3 is CASSQNRGAGYEQYF. CDR3 coding DNA: TGCGCCAGCAGCCAGAACAGGGGCGCGGGTTACGAGCAGTACTTC.

This clonotype was detected many times. The chain employs TRBV19 and TRBJ1-1; 7 bases map to TRBD1. From germline, CDR1 is LNHDA and CDR2 SQIVND (reference sequence). This CDR3 is 14 amino acids long. With 7 bases clipped from V and 1 base from J, the junction kept 6 bases outside the gene matches. CDR3 in DNA: TGTGCCAGTACCGCAGGGGGGAAGAACACTGAAGCTTTCTTT. This translates into CASTAGGKNTEAFF.

The chain recombines TRBV27 with TRBJ2-3; 9 nucleotides agree with TRBD2. Trimming cost V 2 bases and J 5 bases; bases outside gene matches: 5. CDR3 length: 15 residues. CDR1 is MNHEY and CDR2 is SMNVEV in the germline V gene (reference sequence). The CDR3 is CASSLIAGAVDTQYF. Written as DNA, the CDR3 is TGTGCCAGCAGTTTAATAGCGGGAGCGGTAGATACGCAGTATTTT.

The gene calls are TRBV29-1 and TRBJ2-5; D possibly corresponds to TRBD1 (6 bases). Trimming took off 3 bases at V and 2 bases at J, with 10 bases between the two ends. Germline V gene data show CDR1 as SQVTM and CDR2 as ANQGSEA. The CDR3 sequence is 13 residues long. CDR3 DNA: TGCAGCGTTGAGACAGGCAGACAAGAGACCCAGTACTTC. It yields the protein CSVETGRQETQYF.

This clonotype was recorded a few times. This sequence joins TRBV20-1 and TRBJ1-3; possibly TRBD1 for D (5 bases). CDR1 and CDR2 from the germline V gene are DFQATT and SNEGSKA (reference sequence). Between the trimmed V and J ends, which lost 0 bases and 4 bases, there was a span of 16 bases. This CDR3 region has 16 residues. This CDR3 is CSARDPGTSKGNTIYF. The CDR3 DNA sequence: TGCAGTGCTAGAGATCCCGGGACCAGTAAGGGAAACACCATATATTTT.

This clonotype showed up many times. The J gene is TRBJ2-3, the V gene TRBV19; D uncertain. Trimming removed 5 bases at V and 7 bases at J, with 19 bases between. Germline V CDR1 and CDR2: LNHDA, SQIVND (reference sequence). This CDR3 region has 15 residues. This chain's CDR3 is CASSFSPDQRYTQYF. The DNA for the CDR3 is TGTGCCAGTAGTTTTTCTCCGGACCAACGCTATACGCAGTATTTT.

For this clonotype: Being one base from a much bigger clone, this may be a read error. The CDR3 ends on some other residue instead of the conserved phenylalanine or tryptophan, so this is likely a read error. This chain connects TRBV27 to TRBJ1-2, with 8 bases identical to TRBD1. Germline CDR1 reads MNHEY; CDR2 reads SMNVEV (reference sequence). The CDR3 is 14 amino acids. V dropped 2 bases and J dropped 4; count of bases not matched to a gene: 3. The CDR3 DNA reads as TGTGCCAGCAGTTTAGATACAGGGGGCTATGGCTACACCTCC. Encoded protein: CASSLDTGGYGYTS.

This clonotype has only a few counts. This chain uses TRBV10-3 with TRBJ1-1; no reliable D call. Trimming stripped 0 bases from V and 1 base from J, with 6 bases between. This CDR3 spans 14 amino acids. Germline CDR1 ENHRY, CDR2 SYGVKD. The DNA for the CDR3 is TGTGCCATCAGTGAGTCCTTGGCGAACACTGAAGCTTTCTTT. It codes for CAISESLANTEAFF.

To note about this clonotype: A much bigger clone sits one base away, suggesting this may be a read error. The chain has TRBV30 and TRBJ1-5; the D is unclear. Germline assignment: CDR1 GTSNPN and CDR2 SVGIG (reference sequence). The CDR3 runs to 10 residues. The CDR3 region is CACGDQLQHF. The CDR3 DNA is TGTGCCTGTGGAGATCAGCTCCAGCATTTT.

This clonotype was counted many times. The chain joins TRBV28 to TRBJ2-3; D call uncertain. Germline CDR1 and CDR2: MDHEN and SYDVKM. The CDR3 is made up of 14 amino acids. Trimming left V 2 bases short and J 6 bases short, with 12 bases between. CDR3 sequence: CASSLGPNSDTQYF. CDR3 DNA: TGTGCCAGCAGTTTAGGCCCAAACAGCGATACGCAGTATTTT.

This rearrangement joins TRBV7-2 to TRBJ2-3; TRBD2 matches at 14 bases. The length of the CDR3 is 20 residues. CDR1 is SGHTA and CDR2 is FQGNSA in the germline V gene. J was trimmed by 1 base and V by 4 bases; bases with no gene match: 13. The DNA for the CDR3 is TGTGCCAGCAGCTCAGAGGTGGGGACTAGCGGGGGCCACCGCACAGATACGCAGTATTTT. Translating gives CASSSEVGTSGGHRTDTQYF.

Turning to this clonotype: A much larger clone sits a single nucleotide away, making a read error possible. The CDR3 sequence is CASGHLADTQYF. The CDR3 DNA reads TGTGCCAGCGGCCACCTAGCGGATACGCAGTATTTT. This chain uses TRBV7-9 with TRBJ2-3, with D perhaps TRBD2 (6 bases). The V end was cut by 8 bases, the J end by 6 bases, with 12 bases between. CDR3 length: 12 amino acids. The germline V gene encodes CDR1 SEHNR and CDR2 FQNEAQ (reference sequence).

On this clonotype itself: This may be a read error, as it is one base from a much larger clone. As the CDR3 is not closed by the conserved phenylalanine or tryptophan, this likely results from a read error. This chain links TRBV3-1 with TRBJ2-3, with 8 positions matching TRBD2. The J segment lost 1 base and the V segment lost 5 bases, leaving 8 bases of the junction unmatched. This CDR3 comprises 16 residues. Per germline, CDR1 LGHDT and CDR2 YNNKEL (reference sequence). The CDR3 loop reads CASSSLQTSGTDTQYL. Written as DNA, the CDR3 is TGTGCCAGCAGCTCCCTCCAGACTAGCGGCACAGATACGCAGTATCTT.

This clonotype occurred many times. The chain links TRBV7-9 to TRBJ2-7; a possible D gene is TRBD2 (6 bases). Per germline, CDR1 SEHNR and CDR2 FQNEAQ (reference sequence). CDR3 length: 15 residues. Trimming stripped 3 bases from V and 0 bases from J, with 12 bases between. The CDR3 region has the DNA TGTGCCAGCAGCTTCGGGACTTACAGCTCCTACGAGCAGTACTTC. This encodes CASSFGTYSSYEQYF.

This clonotype occurred many times. The rearrangement joins TRBV20-1 to TRBJ1-5; D is uncertain. Trimming shortened V by 0 bases and J by 2 bases, and 14 bases separated the two germline ends. Per the germline V gene, CDR1 is DFQATT and CDR2 is SNEGSKA (reference sequence). The CDR3 extends over 16 amino acids. This chain's CDR3 is CSARDLSRGGNQPQHF. CDR3 DNA sequence: TGCAGTGCTAGAGATCTCTCTCGAGGCGGCAATCAGCCCCAGCATTTT.

This clonotype occurred many times. V is TRBV19 and J is TRBJ2-1; D ambiguous. Germline V gene lookup returns CDR1 LNHDA and CDR2 SQIVND (reference sequence). CDR3 length: 15 residues. The V end lost 5 bases, the J end lost 1 base, and 12 bases lay between the germline ends. Written as DNA, the CDR3 is TGTGCCAGTAGTTCCCACAGCGTATCCTACAATGAGCAGTTCTTC. It translates to CASSSHSVSYNEQFF.

This clonotype was seen only a few times. The chain recombines TRBV4-1 with TRBJ2-5; 9 nucleotides line up with TRBD2. V was pared by 6 bases and J by 5 bases, with 10 bases of the junction left unmatched. Germline loops: CDR1 MGHRA, CDR2 YSYEKL. This CDR3 region has 15 residues. CDR3 sequence (DNA): TGCGCCAGCAGTCGTTATTCTAGCGGGGCGGAGACCCAGTACTTC. The encoded protein is CASSRYSSGAETQYF.

This clonotype was counted at least ten times. The chain uses TRBV9 and TRBJ1-5; D is possibly TRBD1 (6 bases). V shed 3 bases and J shed 4 bases, with 11 bases lying between them. The CDR3 is made up of 14 amino acids. Germline values: CDR1 SGDLS, CDR2 YYNGEE. This CDR3 reads CASSETGTNQPQHF. As DNA, the CDR3 is TGTGCCAGCAGCGAGACAGGAACGAATCAGCCCCAGCATTTT.

Ten or more counts support this clonotype. This chain connects TRBV19 to TRBJ2-7; TRBD2 agrees at 8 bases. This CDR3 is 15 amino acids long. Trimming took 9 bases from V and 0 from J; bases not matched to a gene: 10. In germline, CDR1 is LNHDA, CDR2 SQIVND (reference sequence). The CDR3 bases are TGTGCCAGCAGCATCGGGGGGGGGACCTCCTACGAGCAGTACTTC. Its translation: CASSIGGGTSYEQYF.

This clonotype was seen at least ten times. The chain carries TRBV28 and TRBJ2-1, with no clear D. CDR1 and CDR2 (germline): MDHEN, SYDVKM. This CDR3 has 13 amino acids. V gave up 10 bases and J gave up 2 bases, with 12 bases separating them. The CDR3 sequence is CATSPGPYNEQFF. In DNA form, the CDR3 reads TGTGCCACCTCTCCAGGCCCCTACAATGAGCAGTTCTTC. Drawing the rest from reference TRBV28 and TRBJ2-1, the complete variable domain is DVKVTQSSRYLVKRTGEKVFLECVQDMDHENMFWYRQDPGLGLRLIYFSYDVKMKEKGDIPEGYSVSREKKERFSLILESASTNQTSMYLCATSPGPYNEQFFGPGTRLTVL.

This clonotype was counted a few times. The rearrangement joins TRBV10-3 to TRBJ1-1; unclear D gene. The CDR3 is made up of 12 amino acids. The germline V gene has CDR1 ENHRY and CDR2 SYGVKD. The ends were cut back, 3 bases at V and 11 bases at J, with 13 bases in the middle. The CDR3 reads CAISETLSMAFF. The CDR3 DNA reads TGTGCCATCAGTGAAACGCTATCAATGGCTTTCTTT.

As for this clonotype: A read error may explain this, as a much larger clone is one base away. The chain links TRBV5-1 to TRBJ2-7, with D hard to call. The germline V gene has CDR1 SGHRS and CDR2 YFSETQ. The CDR3 totals 11 residues. The V end was cut by 4 bases, the J end by 11 bases, with 13 bases between. The CDR3 sequence is CASSQFGEKYF. CDR3 coding DNA: TGCGCCAGCAGCCAATTTGGAGAGAAGTACTTC.

With regard to this clonotype: A much more abundant neighbour one base away suggests this may be a read error. V gene TRBV4-1 combines with J gene TRBJ2-1, with D tentatively TRBD1 (6 bases). Trimming stripped 5 bases from V and 10 bases from J, with 15 bases between. Germline V CDR1 and CDR2: MGHRA, YSYEKL. CDR3 length: 13 amino acids. CDR3 sequence: CASSARGPYEQFF. DNA of the CDR3: TGCGCCAGCAGCGCCAGGGGACCATACGAGCAGTTCTTC.

V and J are TRBV3-1 and TRBJ1-4, with a possible D match to TRBD1 (5 bases). Trimming removed 1 base at V and 8 bases at J, with 14 bases between. There are 15 residues in the CDR3. Germline V gene lookup returns CDR1 LGHDT and CDR2 YNNKEL (reference sequence). CDR3 region: CASSQGKGLGEKLFF. The CDR3 DNA reads TGTGCCAGCAGCCAAGGAAAGGGGCTGGGCGAAAAACTGTTTTTT.

To note about this clonotype: One end of the junction is discordant with germline, which a read error may explain. The V call is TRBV7-6, the J call TRBJ2-2, with a possible D match to TRBD2 (6 bases). The CDR3 extends over 15 amino acids. Germline V gives CDR1 SGHVS, CDR2 FNYEAQ. The CDR3 nucleotides are TGTGCCATCAATTTTAGGCTAGCGAACGCCGGGGAGCTGTTTTTT. Translation gives CAINFRLANAGELFF. Full variable domain (missing parts from reference TRBV7-6 and TRBJ2-2): GAGVSQSPRYKVTKRGQDVALRCDPISGHVSLYWYRQALGQGPEFLTYFNYEAQQDKSGLPNDRFSAERPEGSISTLTIQRTEQRDSAMYRCAINFRLANAGELFFGEGSRLTVL.

This clonotype was observed a few times. CDR3 loop: CSVTGWSESYEQYF. CDR3 bases: TGCAGCGTTACAGGGTGGAGTGAGTCCTACGAGCAGTACTTC. The chain recombines TRBV29-1 with TRBJ2-7, with D possibly being TRBD1 (6 bases). V lost 5 bases and J 1 base, leaving 15 bases between the germline ends. The CDR3 contains 14 residues. Germline-derived CDR1 and CDR2 are SQVTM and ANQGSEA.

In its sample, this clonotype was seen a few times. A much larger clonotype is one base distant, so this may be a read error. The chain uses TRBV29-1 and TRBJ1-1, with no clear D. CDR1 is SQVTM and CDR2 is ANQGSEA in the germline V gene. This CDR3 region has 11 residues. CDR3 coding DNA: TGCAGCGTTGAATTGGGGATGGGAGCTCTCTTT. Its translation is CSVELGMGALF.